These 2 T cell receptor beta chains were sequenced from one sample in a study of T cell changes during pregnancy in multiple sclerosis. The table came from immunoSEQ multiplex PCR; TCRdb's copy has only in-frame clones and leaves some out. The sample contains tens of thousands of clones, 90% to 95% of which appear only once. Sequencing used CD8+ T cells from peripheral blood mononuclear cells, obtained before pregnancy. Every receptor here comes from a female donor with multiple sclerosis, enrolled in a pregnancy study.

CDR3 DNA sequence: TGTGCCAGCACCCCGTATAGCAATCAGCCCCAGCATTTT. Residues: CASTPYSNQPQHF. The chain links TRBV27 to TRBJ1-5; D is ambiguous. Germline loops: CDR1 MNHEY, CDR2 SMNVEV (reference sequence). Trimming cost V 7 bases and J 0 bases, with 7 bases left between them. The length of the CDR3 is 13 residues.

The sample holds a few counts of this clone. The chain links TRBV7-2 to TRBJ1-2, with 9 positions matching TRBD1. The CDR3 covers 14 residues. Trimming cost V 3 bases and J 4 bases; bases outside gene matches: 3. Germline V lookup: CDR1 SGHTA, CDR2 FQGNSA. CDR3 nucleotide sequence: TGTGCCAGCAGCTTCTCGGGACAGGGCTATGGCTACACCTTC. This sequence encodes CASSFSGQGYGYTF.